This T cell receptor beta chain stems from a study of control samples from healthy donors and cancer patients. The V gene's germline CDR1 is MDHEN and CDR2 SYDVKM. CDR3 length: 16 amino acids. Trimming removed 4 bases at V and 7 bases at J, with 23 bases between. The assay was immunoSEQ multiplex PCR, and TCRdb's table has in-frame clones only and misses some. The table records 100,000 to 150,000 clones, nearly 90% of them present only once. Sequenced input: blood. The origin of this receptor is a middle-aged man in good health. The gene calls are TRBV28 and TRBJ2-7, with D perhaps given as TRBD1 or TRBD2 (6 bases each). CDR3 amino acids: CASSSQGWGAPGEQYF. In DNA, the CDR3 is TGTGCCAGCAGTTCGCAAGGGTGGGGGGCACCGGGAGAGCAGTACTTC.